This TCR beta chain was identified in a study of T-cell memory formation after mild COVID-19 (TCRdb year 2021). At the level of the whole study: TCR sequence clusters from the two donors were largely donor specific. The cohort was made up of two young adult volunteers, one female and one male, who were previously healthy. Longitudinal TCRalpha and TCRbeta repertoire sequencing tracked T-cell clones expanding and contracting after mild COVID-19 in a couple of donors. Broader findings and caveats from the paper: Only a couple of mild cases were covered by the study, and larger cohorts that include severe cases with pre-infection samples were considered necessary. Some responding clones were detected in pre-infection memory, suggesting pre-existing cross-reactive memory T cells joined the SARS-CoV-2 response. Whether the second-wave clones peaking on day 37 were SARS-CoV-2 specific was not confirmed. Balanced CD4/CD8 phenotypes were observed for clones contracting from day 15 to 85, whereas a bias towards CD4+ was observed for a second wave of clones expanding from day 15 to 37. Contracting CD4+ clones were located mainly in the CM and EM memory subsets, whereas CD8+ clones were found to be enriched in EMRA.

Deletion took 4 bases off V and 0 bases off J, with a span of 14 bases between the germline ends. CDR1 and CDR2 (SGHRS, YFSETQ) derive from the germline V gene. Spanning cysteine to phenylalanine, the CDR3 consists of 17 amino acids. Only the CDR3 DNA stays, 51 bases, in frame from base 1. The sample was run on an Illumina NovaSeq 6000. TCRalpha and TCRbeta cDNA libraries were built by 5'RACE with constant-segment primers, adding sample barcodes and unique molecular identifiers. RNA was extracted from every sample with Trizol reagent. The libraries were amplified in two PCR steps, and the second step added a second sample barcode and Illumina TruSeq adapters. Sequencing of the libraries was done on an Illumina NovaSeq, producing 2 x 150 bp paired-end reads. On the study's bioinformatics: With migec v1.2.7, reads were demultiplexed and then collapsed into UMI-guided consensus sequences. Using mixcr v2.1.11, UMI consensuses were aligned to TRA and TRB V and J templates and then assembled into clonotypes. A clonotype was counted as expanded or contracted only when both edgeR and NoisET called the clonotype significant, with the noise models trained on biological replicates. For edgeR calls, the cutoffs were a false discovery rate-adjusted p below 0.01 and a log2 fold-change threshold of 1. As an exploratory analysis of dynamics, max-normalized trajectories of the 1000 most abundant clonotypes were examined with PCA combined with hierarchical clustering. Separately sequenced CD4+ and CD8+ repertoires were used to assign the CD4 or CD8 phenotype of responding clones. Using fastp trimming at Q25 and MiXCR clonotype assembly, TCRdb reanalyzed the public sequencing data and kept in-frame beta chains. Rows with a matching CDR3 protein are joined into one entry that keeps the most common DNA and genes. These V and J calls originate from TCRdb's pipeline instead of the authors' own analysis. This sample has about 250,000 distinct CDR3 sequences in its table, and approximately 15% of those were observed once. The ten largest clonotypes hold 2% to 2.5% of the sample.

This clonotype was seen only a few times. The specificity of this receptor is unknown. No qualities accompany the bases; no much larger clone lies one base away. Ficoll-Paque density gradient centrifugation was the method used to isolate PBMCs. The material sequenced was PBMCs or a T cell subset sorted from them (not recorded which). The sequence is built from TRBV5-1 and TRBJ1-6; the D gene assignment is ambiguous. The receptor was derived from an adult woman who had mild COVID-19 (a few samples of this study predate the infection). The sample titles of this study are shuffled in the database, so cell type and time point are left out; the donor was told from shared clones. The DNA sequence reads TGCGCCAGCAGCCGCCAGGAGGCAAGCTCCTATAATTCACCCCTCCACTTT. Its product reads: CASSRQEASSYNSPLHF.